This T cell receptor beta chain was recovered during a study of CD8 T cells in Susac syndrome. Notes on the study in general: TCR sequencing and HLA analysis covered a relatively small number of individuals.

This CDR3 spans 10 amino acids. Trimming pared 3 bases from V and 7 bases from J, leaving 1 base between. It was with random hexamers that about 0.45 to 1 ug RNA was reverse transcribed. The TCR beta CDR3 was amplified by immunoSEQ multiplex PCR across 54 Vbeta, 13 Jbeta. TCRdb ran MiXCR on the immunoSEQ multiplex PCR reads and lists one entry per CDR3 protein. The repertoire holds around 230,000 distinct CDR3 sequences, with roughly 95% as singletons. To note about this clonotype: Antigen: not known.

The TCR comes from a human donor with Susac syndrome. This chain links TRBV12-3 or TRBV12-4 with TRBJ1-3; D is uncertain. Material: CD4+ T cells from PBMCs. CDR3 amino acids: CASSFNTIYF. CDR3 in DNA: TGTGCCAGCAGTTTCAACACCATATATTTT.